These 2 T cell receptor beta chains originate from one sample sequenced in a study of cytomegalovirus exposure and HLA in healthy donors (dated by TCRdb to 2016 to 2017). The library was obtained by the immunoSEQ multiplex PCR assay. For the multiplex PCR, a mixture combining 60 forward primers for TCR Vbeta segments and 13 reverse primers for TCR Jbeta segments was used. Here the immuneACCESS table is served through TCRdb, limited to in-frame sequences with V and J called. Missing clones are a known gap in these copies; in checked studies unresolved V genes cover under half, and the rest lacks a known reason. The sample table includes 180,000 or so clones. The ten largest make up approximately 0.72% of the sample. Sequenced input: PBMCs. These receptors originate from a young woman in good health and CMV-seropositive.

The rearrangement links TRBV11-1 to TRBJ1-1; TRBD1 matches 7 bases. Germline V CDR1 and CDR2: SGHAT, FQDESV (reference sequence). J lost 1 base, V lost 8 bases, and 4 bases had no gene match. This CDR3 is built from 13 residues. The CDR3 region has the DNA TGTGCCAGCGGACGGACAGGGAACACTGAAGCTTTCTTT. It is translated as CASGRTGNTEAFF.

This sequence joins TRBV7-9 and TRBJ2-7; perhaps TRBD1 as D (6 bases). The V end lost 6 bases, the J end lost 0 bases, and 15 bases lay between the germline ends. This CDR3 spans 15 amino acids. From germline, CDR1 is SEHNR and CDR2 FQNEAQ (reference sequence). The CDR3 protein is CASSYRDSSSYEQYF. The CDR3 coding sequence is TGTGCCAGCAGTTACAGGGATTCTAGCTCCTACGAGCAGTACTTC.